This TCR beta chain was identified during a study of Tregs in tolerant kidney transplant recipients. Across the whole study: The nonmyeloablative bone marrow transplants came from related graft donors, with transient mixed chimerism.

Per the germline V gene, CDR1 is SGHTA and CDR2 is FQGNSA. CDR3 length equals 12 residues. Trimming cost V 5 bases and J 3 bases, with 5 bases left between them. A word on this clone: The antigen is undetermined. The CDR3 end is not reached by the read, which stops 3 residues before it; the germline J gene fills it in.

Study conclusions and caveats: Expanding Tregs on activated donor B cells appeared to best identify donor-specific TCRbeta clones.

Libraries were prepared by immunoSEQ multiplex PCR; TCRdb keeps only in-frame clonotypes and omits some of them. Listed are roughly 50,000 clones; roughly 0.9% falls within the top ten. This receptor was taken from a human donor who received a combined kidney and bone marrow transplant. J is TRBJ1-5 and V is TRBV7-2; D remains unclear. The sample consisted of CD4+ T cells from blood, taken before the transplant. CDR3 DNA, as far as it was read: TGTGCCAGCAGCCCTTACAATCAGCCC. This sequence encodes CASSPYNQP. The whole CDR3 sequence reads CASSPYNQPQHF. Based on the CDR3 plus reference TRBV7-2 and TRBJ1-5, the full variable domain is GAGVSQSPSNKVTEKGKDVELRCDPISGHTALYWYRQSLGQGLEFLIYFQGNSAPDKSGLPSDRFSAERTGGSVSTLTIQRTQQEDSAVYLCASSPYNQPQHFGDGTRLSIL.